The rows below give T cell receptor beta chains drawn from one sample of a study of blood T cell repertoires in COVID-19. TCRdb's copy holds only in-frame clones and misses some; the assay was immunoSEQ multiplex PCR. In the table there are approximately 33,000 clones, approximately 85% of which are singletons. The sequenced material came from peripheral blood. The origin of the receptors is a man aged 55 to 69 with COVID-19, enrolled during active disease. CDR3s include the opening cysteine and the closing phenylalanine or tryptophan.

TRBJ2-3,TRBV6-5,CASSPHSGLDTQYF
TRBJ2-1,TRBV10-3,CAISESMYPGSYNEQFF
TRBJ1-5,TRBV6-2/TRBV6-3,CASSLAQGAEQPQHF
TRBJ1-1,TRBV9,CASSVGLGGGTEAFF
TRBJ1-2,TRBV25-1,CASNMGTYGYTF
TRBJ2-7,TRBV3-1/TRBV3-2,CASSQDKTGGEQYF
TRBJ2-3,TRBV9,CASSVGSVSTDTQYF
TRBJ2-1,TRBV3-1/TRBV3-2,CASSPLGLGNEQFF
TRBJ2-7,TRBV5-8,CASSFTGTGDEQYF
TRBJ2-1,TRBV19,CASSLSGASSYNEQFF